These T cell receptor beta chains were read from a single sample in a study of cytomegalovirus exposure and HLA in healthy donors. TCRdb keeps only in-frame clones here, not all; method: immunoSEQ multiplex PCR. Seen here are under 100,000 clones, about 73% observed once, and the top ten hold roughly 16%. Sequencing was carried out using PBMCs. The receptors derive from a woman between 45 and 65 years old in good health and CMV-seropositive. Both conserved end residues are part of each CDR3. Each record gives: CDR3 length, V gene, J gene, clone size, CDR3 protein. Clone sizes are given selectively: once, few, many, or a class where the clone is expanded.

14	TRBV11-1	TRBJ2-2	NA	CASARRARTGELFF
19	TRBV7-9	TRBJ2-1	NA	CASSSRPPGLAGGTNEQFF
15	TRBV19	TRBJ1-1	NA	CASSPSSNPGAEAFF
12	TRBV6-6	TRBJ2-3	few	CATAGDTDTQYF
14	TRBV5-4	TRBJ2-1	NA	CASSPQQAHNEQFF
14	TRBV28	TRBJ2-3	NA	CAISAAGSTDTQYF
13	TRBV15	NA	once	CATSRDRGYEQYF
13	TRBV27	TRBJ1-2	NA	CASSPTGIYGYTF
16	TRBV21-1	TRBJ2-3	NA	CASSKGGGGEADTQYF
12	TRBV29-1	TRBJ2-5	NA	CSVEFQGKTQYF
14	TRBV5-4	TRBJ1-5	once	CASSLRGSNQPQHF
13	TRBV28	TRBJ2-5	NA	CASRSRGLETQYF
12	TRBV29-1	TRBJ1-1	NA	CSATRDSLEAFF
14	TRBV5-1	TRBJ2-4	NA	CASSLDGGENIQYF
16	TRBV5-8	TRBJ2-3	NA	CASSQGLAGVVDTQYF
16	TRBV18	TRBJ2-1	NA	CASSPRTSGSGNEQFF
13	TRBV30	TRBJ1-1	NA	CAWTLTGRTEAFF
13	TRBV2	TRBJ2-2	NA	CASTGGYTGELFF
19	TRBV7-8	TRBJ2-6	NA	CASSLVIGGIGSGANVLTF
16	TRBV19	TRBJ1-4	once	CASSEAKGAIGEKLFF
16	TRBV11-2	TRBJ2-3	NA	CASSLRLAGNLDTQYF
18	TRBV6-1	TRBJ2-7	NA	CASSEYPVTQGATYEQYF
15	TRBV6-1	TRBJ2-3	NA	CASSERGTLKNTQYF
14	TRBV25-1	TRBJ2-1	NA	CASRTSGGGNEQFF
14	TRBV11-2	TRBJ1-5	NA	CASSLEPRSQPQHF